Each of the 16 T cell receptor beta chains below was sequenced from the same sample in a study of cytomegalovirus exposure and HLA in healthy donors. Researchers ran the PCR with 60 Vbeta and 13 Jbeta primers. TCRdb keeps only in-frame clones here, not all; method: immunoSEQ multiplex PCR. The sample yields roughly 160,000 clones, 65% to 80% seen once. Sequenced sample: PBMCs. Every receptor here comes from a man aged 35 to 55 in good health and CMV-seronegative.

The rearrangement joins TRBV27 to TRBJ2-7; 8 bases are shared with TRBD1. The germline CDR1 and CDR2 sequences are MNHEY and SMNVEV (reference sequence). The CDR3 is 14 amino acids. Trimming at V came to 6 bases and at J to 2 bases, leaving 6 bases not matched to a gene. CDR3 residues: CASSSGGLAYEQYF. CDR3 sequence (DNA): TGTGCCAGCAGCTCAGGGGGCCTAGCCTACGAGCAGTACTTC.

V usage is TRBV4-1 and J usage is TRBJ1-5; TRBD1 aligns across 7 bases. From germline, CDR1 is MGHRA and CDR2 YSYEKL. The ends lost 4 bases at V and 6 bases at J; junction bases unmatched: 12. The CDR3 has 16 amino acids. The CDR3 bases are TGCGCCAGCAGCCCTGCCAACAGGGGCTTGGGTCAGCCCCAGCATTTT. Translation gives CASSPANRGLGQPQHF.

The chain has TRBV5-5 and TRBJ1-5; TRBD1 aligns across 9 bases. Trimming cost V 3 bases and J 0 bases; bases outside gene matches: 4. The CDR3 contains 16 residues. Germline assignment: CDR1 SGHKS and CDR2 YYEKEE (reference sequence). This chain's CDR3 is CASSSRTGVSNQPQHF. The CDR3, as DNA: TGTGCCAGCAGCTCGCGGACAGGGGTTAGCAATCAGCCCCAGCATTTT.

This chain connects TRBV27 to TRBJ2-2; TRBD2 matches at 11 bases. Germline V CDR1 and CDR2: MNHEY, SMNVEV (reference sequence). The CDR3 extends over 15 amino acids. J lost 6 bases, V lost 3 bases, and 3 bases had no gene match. The CDR3: CASSLGTSGSGELFF. CDR3 sequence (DNA): TGTGCCAGCAGTTTGGGGACTAGCGGATCCGGGGAGCTGTTTTTT.

This chain's CDR3 is CAWSSGYTEEKLFF. The CDR3 DNA is TGTGCCTGGAGTTCGGGGTACACTGAAGAAAAACTGTTTTTT. The chain couples TRBV30 to TRBJ1-4; D not resolved. V was clipped by 2 bases and J by 8 bases, with 15 bases between them. CDR3 size: 14 residues. Looked up from germline, CDR1 is GTSNPN and CDR2 is SVGIG (reference sequence).

Of note for this clone: A read error may account for a junction end that differs from germline. J is TRBJ2-7 and V is TRBV7-7, with D possibly matching TRBD1 (6 bases). Germline V gene lookup returns CDR1 SSHAT and CDR2 FNYEAQ (reference sequence). The CDR3 has 13 amino acids. The CDR3 sequence is CASSTGHSYEQYF. For the CDR3, the DNA is TGTGCTAGCAGCACGGGACATTCCTACGAGCAGTACTTC.

The rearrangement links TRBV30 to TRBJ1-3; D remains unclear. Germline CDR1 is GTSNPN and CDR2 is SVGIG (reference sequence). V lost 1 base, J lost 2 bases, and 12 bases lay in between. There are 15 residues in the CDR3. CDR3 nucleotides: TGTGCCTGGAGTGACGACGACTCCCCTGGAAACACCATATATTTT. Its protein product is CAWSDDDSPGNTIYF.

The chain combines TRBV19 with TRBJ1-1, with unresolved D. The CDR3 extends over 21 amino acids. Germline loops: CDR1 LNHDA, CDR2 SQIVND (reference sequence). Trimming shortened V by 1 base and J by 0 bases, and 27 bases separated the two germline ends. CDR3 DNA sequence: TGTGCCAGTAGTATAGGGTTGGGGAGCGTCCGCCTCATCGAGATGAACACTGAAGCTTTCTTT. It encodes CASSIGLGSVRLIEMNTEAFF.

The rearrangement joins TRBV10-3 to TRBJ2-5, with D uncertain. CDR3 size: 13 residues. The ends were cut back, 4 bases at V and 5 bases at J, with 11 bases in the middle. Germline assignment: CDR1 ENHRY and CDR2 SYGVKD. The CDR3 loop is CAISGPVRETQYF. CDR3 sequence (DNA): TGTGCCATCAGTGGCCCGGTCCGGGAGACCCAGTACTTC.

This clone has only a few counts. The V gene is TRBV28, the J gene TRBJ1-2; 8 nucleotides align to TRBD1. The germline CDR1 and CDR2 sequences are MDHEN and SYDVKM. V was clipped by 5 bases and J by 0 bases; unmatched bases: 2. The CDR3 is 14 residues long. CDR3 amino acids: CASSQGATNYGYTF. CDR3 in DNA: TGTGCCAGCAGTCAGGGGGCTACTAACTATGGCTACACCTTC.

This clone was observed a few times. V usage is TRBV15 and J usage is TRBJ1-1; maybe TRBD1 (5 bases). V was shortened by 1 base and J by 1 base, with 10 bases between the two germline ends. The CDR3 has 15 residues. CDR1 LNHNV and CDR2 YYDKDF come from the germline V gene (reference sequence). The CDR3 sequence is CATSRVQGTNTEAFF. The CDR3 bases are TGTGCCACCAGCAGAGTTCAGGGAACGAACACTGAAGCTTTCTTT.

The chain carries TRBV29-1 and TRBJ1-2, with 7 bases aligning to TRBD1. The V gene end was trimmed by 6 bases and the J gene end by 4 bases; junction bases not matched to a gene: 8. CDR1 is SQVTM and CDR2 is ANQGSEA in the germline V gene. The length of the CDR3 is 13 residues. The CDR3 DNA is TGCAGCGTCCACGGACAGGAGCGCTATGGCTACACCTTC. Its translation: CSVHGQERYGYTF.

The chain combines TRBV7-3 with TRBJ2-1; TRBD2 aligns across 13 bases. This CDR3 is 16 amino acids long. Germline assignment: CDR1 SGHTA and CDR2 FQGTGA. V lost 4 bases to trimming and J lost 4 bases; unmatched junction nucleotides: 4. CDR3 protein: CASSSLAGGPYNEQFF. For the CDR3, the DNA is TGTGCCAGCAGCTCACTAGCGGGGGGGCCATACAATGAGCAGTTCTTC.

V gene TRBV27 combines with J gene TRBJ1-2, with 8 bases that match TRBD1. Germline assignment: CDR1 MNHEY and CDR2 SMNVEV (reference sequence). Germline trimming cut 2 bases from V and 4 bases from J; bases unmatched to any gene: 0. The CDR3 spans 13 residues. For the CDR3, the DNA is TGTGCCAGCAGTTTAGACAGGGGCTATGGCTACACCTTC. It codes for CASSLDRGYGYTF.

The V call is TRBV7-6, the J call TRBJ1-6; D might be TRBD1 (6 bases). Germline values: CDR1 SGHVS, CDR2 FNYEAQ. The CDR3 has 14 amino acids. Between the trimmed V and J ends, which lost 5 bases and 7 bases, there was a span of 12 bases. The CDR3 loop is CASSPGGANSPLHF. The CDR3 DNA reads as TGTGCCAGCAGCCCCGGGGGGGCGAATTCACCCCTCCACTTT.

This chain joins TRBV28 and TRBJ2-3, with 13 bases identical to TRBD2. V was pared by 6 bases and J by 4 bases, with 7 bases of the junction left unmatched. Germline V gene lookup returns CDR1 MDHEN and CDR2 SYDVKM. This CDR3 spans 16 amino acids. CDR3 sequence: CASRLAGGVWADTQYF. The CDR3 DNA reads TGTGCCAGCAGACTAGCGGGGGGGGTCTGGGCAGATACGCAGTATTTT.